This is a list of T cell receptor beta chains from one sample in a study of blood T cell repertoires in COVID-19. Assay used: immunoSEQ multiplex PCR; TCRdb lists only in-frame clones, some missing. The sample records roughly 700,000 clones, 75% to 90% being singletons. The source material was peripheral blood. The receptors shown here come from a woman aged 18-29 years with acute or convalescent COVID-19. The CDR3 runs from the conserved cysteine through the conserved F or W. Fields, in order: J gene, D gene, V gene, CDR3 protein, CDR3 DNA. A D gene is named only where the DNA matches it firmly.

j_call: TRBJ1-5; d_call: -; v_call: TRBV9; cdr3_aa: CASSGGDDNQPQHF; cdr3_nt: TGTGCCAGCAGCGGGGGGGATGACAATCAGCCCCAGCATTTT
j_call: TRBJ1-1; d_call: -; v_call: TRBV5-1; cdr3_aa: CASSPLAGLNTEAFF; cdr3_nt: TGCGCCAGCAGCCCGCTGGCCGGGTTGAACACTGAAGCTTTCTTT
j_call: TRBJ1-2; d_call: -; v_call: TRBV7-4; cdr3_aa: CASSFRRAGKRKDGYTF; cdr3_nt: TGTGCCAGCAGCTTTAGGAGGGCAGGGAAAAGAAAGGATGGCTACACCTTC
j_call: TRBJ1-1; d_call: -; v_call: TRBV7-8; cdr3_aa: CASSLAAATEAFF; cdr3_nt: TGTGCCAGCAGCTTGGCAGCGGCCACTGAAGCTTTCTTT
j_call: TRBJ2-7; d_call: -; v_call: TRBV4-3; cdr3_aa: CASSQGTNSYEQYF; cdr3_nt: TGCGCCAGCAGCCAGGGGACAAACTCCTACGAGCAGTACTTC
j_call: TRBJ1-2; d_call: -; v_call: TRBV9; cdr3_aa: CASSALDTTGSYTF; cdr3_nt: TGTGCCAGCAGCGCCCTGGATACAACAGGGTCCTACACCTTC
j_call: TRBJ1-2; d_call: -; v_call: TRBV27; cdr3_aa: CASSSNYYGYTF; cdr3_nt: TGTGCCAGCAGTTCGAACTACTATGGCTACACCTTC
j_call: TRBJ1-5; d_call: -; v_call: TRBV15; cdr3_aa: CATSSTGGGTNQPQHF; cdr3_nt: TGTGCCACCAGCAGTACGGGGGGGGGAACGAATCAGCCCCAGCATTTT
j_call: TRBJ1-2; d_call: TRBD1; v_call: TRBV15; cdr3_aa: CATVDPGQGGNGYTF; cdr3_nt: TGTGCCACCGTTGACCCAGGACAGGGAGGGAATGGCTACACCTTC
j_call: TRBJ1-1; d_call: TRBD1; v_call: TRBV5-1; cdr3_aa: CASSLGQGGPNTEAFF; cdr3_nt: TGCGCCAGCAGCTTGGGCCAGGGGGGACCGAACACTGAAGCTTTCTTT
j_call: TRBJ1-2; d_call: TRBD1; v_call: TRBV24-1; cdr3_aa: CATSETGGPYGYTF; cdr3_nt: TGTGCCACCAGTGAAACAGGGGGCCCCTATGGCTACACCTTC
j_call: TRBJ2-7; d_call: -; v_call: TRBV24-1; cdr3_aa: CATSDLGGTEQYF; cdr3_nt: TGTGCCACCAGTGATTTAGGCGGAACCGAGCAGTACTTC
j_call: TRBJ2-7; d_call: TRBD1; v_call: TRBV14; cdr3_aa: CASSQHSGTAYEQYF; cdr3_nt: TGTGCCAGCAGCCAGCACTCGGGGACAGCCTACGAGCAGTACTTC
j_call: TRBJ1-2; d_call: -; v_call: TRBV5-1; cdr3_aa: CASSPQGKSYGYTF; cdr3_nt: TGCGCCAGCAGCCCCCAGGGCAAGAGCTATGGCTACACCTTC